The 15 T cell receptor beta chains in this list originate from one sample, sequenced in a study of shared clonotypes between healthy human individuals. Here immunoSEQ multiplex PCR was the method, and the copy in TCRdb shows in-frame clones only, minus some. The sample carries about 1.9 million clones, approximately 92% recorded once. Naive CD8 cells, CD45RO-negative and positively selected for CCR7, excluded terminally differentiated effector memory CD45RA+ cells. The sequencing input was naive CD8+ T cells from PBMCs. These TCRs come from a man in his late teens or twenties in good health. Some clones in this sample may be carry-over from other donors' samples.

The CDR3 spells CASSSQEGSISYNEQFF. The CDR3 coding sequence is TGTGCCAGCAGTTCACAGGAAGGGTCCATTTCCTACAATGAGCAGTTCTTC. The chain uses TRBV28 and TRBJ2-1; the D gene is possibly TRBD1 (5 bases). This CDR3 spans 17 amino acids. CDR1 MDHEN and CDR2 SYDVKM come from the germline V gene. Trimming pared 4 bases from V and 1 base from J, leaving 17 bases between.

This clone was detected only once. The CDR3 DNA is TGTGCCAGCAGCGGCCGGGGCGGACCTAATGAAAAACTGTTTTTT. Translation gives CASSGRGGPNEKLFF. The chain couples TRBV5-6 to TRBJ1-4; D is perhaps TRBD1 (5 bases). Germline V lookup: CDR1 SGHDT, CDR2 YYEEEE. The CDR3 has 15 amino acids. Trimming removed 4 bases from V and 3 bases from J, with 13 bases in between.

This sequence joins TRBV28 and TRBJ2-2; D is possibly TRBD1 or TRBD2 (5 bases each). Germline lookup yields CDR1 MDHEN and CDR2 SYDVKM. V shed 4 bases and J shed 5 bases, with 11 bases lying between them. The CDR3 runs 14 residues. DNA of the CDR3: TGTGCCAGCAGTTGGGGGTCTAGAACCGGGGAGCTGTTTTTT. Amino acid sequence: CASSWGSRTGELFF. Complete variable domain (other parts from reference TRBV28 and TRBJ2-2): DVKVTQSSRYLVKRTGEKVFLECVQDMDHENMFWYRQDPGLGLRLIYFSYDVKMKEKGDIPEGYSVSREKKERFSLILESASTNQTSMYLCASSWGSRTGELFFGEGSRLTVL.

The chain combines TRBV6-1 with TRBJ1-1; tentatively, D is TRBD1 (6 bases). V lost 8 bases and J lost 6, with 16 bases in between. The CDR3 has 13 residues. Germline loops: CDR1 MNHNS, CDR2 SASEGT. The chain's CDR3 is CASDWGAGAEAFF. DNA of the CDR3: TGTGCCAGCGATTGGGGGGCCGGAGCTGAAGCTTTCTTT.

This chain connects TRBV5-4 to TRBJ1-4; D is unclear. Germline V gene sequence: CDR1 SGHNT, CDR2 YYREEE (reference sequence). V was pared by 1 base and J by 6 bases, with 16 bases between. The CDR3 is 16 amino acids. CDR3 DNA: TGTGCCAGCAGCTTGACCGGGAGTGGCCAGCATGAAAAACTGTTTTTT. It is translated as CASSLTGSGQHEKLFF.

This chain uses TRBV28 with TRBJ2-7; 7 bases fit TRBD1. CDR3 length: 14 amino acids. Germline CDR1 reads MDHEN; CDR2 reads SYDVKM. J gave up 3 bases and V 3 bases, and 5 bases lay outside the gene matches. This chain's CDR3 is CASSFQGVGYEQYF. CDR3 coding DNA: TGTGCCAGCAGTTTTCAGGGGGTCGGCTACGAGCAGTACTTC.

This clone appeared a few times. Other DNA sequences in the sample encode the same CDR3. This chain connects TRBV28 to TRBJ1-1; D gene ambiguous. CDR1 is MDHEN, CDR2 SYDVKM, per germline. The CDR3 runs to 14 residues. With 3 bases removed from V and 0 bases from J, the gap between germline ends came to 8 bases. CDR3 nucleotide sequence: TGTGCCAGCAGTTTTGGGAATATGAACACTGAAGCTTTCTTT. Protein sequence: CASSFGNMNTEAFF.

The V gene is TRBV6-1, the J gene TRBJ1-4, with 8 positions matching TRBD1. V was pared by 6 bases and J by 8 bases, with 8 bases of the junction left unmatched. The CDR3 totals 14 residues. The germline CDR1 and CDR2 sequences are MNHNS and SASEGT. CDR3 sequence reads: CASRQGGVGEKLFF. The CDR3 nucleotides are TGTGCCAGCAGACAGGGGGGAGTTGGCGAAAAACTGTTTTTT.

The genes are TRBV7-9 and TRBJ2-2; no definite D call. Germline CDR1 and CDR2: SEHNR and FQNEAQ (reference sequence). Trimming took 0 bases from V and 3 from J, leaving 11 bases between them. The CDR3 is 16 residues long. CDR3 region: CASSLAPGFDTGELFF. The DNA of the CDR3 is TGTGCCAGCAGCTTAGCGCCCGGGTTCGACACCGGGGAGCTGTTTTTT.

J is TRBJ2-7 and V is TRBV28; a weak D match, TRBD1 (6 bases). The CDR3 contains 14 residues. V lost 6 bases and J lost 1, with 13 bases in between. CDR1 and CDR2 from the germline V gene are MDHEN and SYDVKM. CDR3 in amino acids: CASRRQVNSYEQYF. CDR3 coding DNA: TGTGCCAGCAGACGACAGGTAAATTCCTACGAGCAGTACTTC.

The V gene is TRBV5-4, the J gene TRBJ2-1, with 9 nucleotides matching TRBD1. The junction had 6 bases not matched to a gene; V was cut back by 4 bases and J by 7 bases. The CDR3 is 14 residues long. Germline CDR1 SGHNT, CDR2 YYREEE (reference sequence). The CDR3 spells CASSHRDRDNEQFF. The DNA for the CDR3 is TGTGCCAGCAGCCACCGGGACAGGGATAATGAGCAGTTCTTC.

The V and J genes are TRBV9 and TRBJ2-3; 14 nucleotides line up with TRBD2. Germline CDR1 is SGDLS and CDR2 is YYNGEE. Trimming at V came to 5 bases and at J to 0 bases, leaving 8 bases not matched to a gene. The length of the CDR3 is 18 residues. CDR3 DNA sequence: TGTGCCAGCAGGGCCGGGACTAGCGGGAGAGGGAGCACAGATACGCAGTATTTT. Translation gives CASRAGTSGRGSTDTQYF.

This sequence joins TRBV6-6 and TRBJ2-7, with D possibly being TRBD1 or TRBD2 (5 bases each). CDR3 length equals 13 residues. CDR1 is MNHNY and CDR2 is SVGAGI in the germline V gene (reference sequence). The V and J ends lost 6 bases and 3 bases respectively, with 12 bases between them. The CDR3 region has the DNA TGTGCCAGCAGCCCCGAGGGGTTCTACGAGCAGTACTTC. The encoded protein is CASSPEGFYEQYF.

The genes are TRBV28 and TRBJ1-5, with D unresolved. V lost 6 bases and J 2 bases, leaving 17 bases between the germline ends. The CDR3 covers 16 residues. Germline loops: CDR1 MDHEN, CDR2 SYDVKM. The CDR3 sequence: CASRSEGYGGNQPQHF. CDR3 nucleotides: TGTGCCAGCAGATCCGAAGGATACGGAGGCAATCAGCCCCAGCATTTT.

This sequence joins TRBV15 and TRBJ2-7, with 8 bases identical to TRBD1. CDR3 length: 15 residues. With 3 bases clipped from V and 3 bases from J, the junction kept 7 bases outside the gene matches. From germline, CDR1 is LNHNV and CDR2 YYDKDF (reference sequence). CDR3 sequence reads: CATSSHRTGIYEQYF. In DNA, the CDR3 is TGTGCCACCAGCAGCCATCGGACAGGGATCTACGAGCAGTACTTC.